This T cell receptor beta chain appears in the sequencing data of a study of blood T cell repertoires in COVID-19. At the level of the study: The samples span acute and convalescent COVID-19 from the United States, Italy and Spain.

In Seattle, patients joined the study during active infection and were tracked longitudinally. Original analysis: The authors estimated nucleated cell counts from reference gene primer amplification. Profiling relied on immunoSEQ multiplex PCR, and the TCRdb table lists in-frame clones only, not all of them. V and J calls and clone size come straight from that table; D and trimming were deduced from the DNA. The repertoire holds about 130,000 clones, with about four fifths as singletons. There are a few counts of this clone. Per the germline V gene, CDR1 is MNHEY and CDR2 is SMNVEV (reference sequence). The length of the CDR3 is 17 residues. V lost 8 bases and J lost 6; bases outside the gene matches: 22.

This receptor was identified in a man between 25 and 39 years old with COVID-19, enrolled during active disease. Sequenced input: peripheral blood. The chain joins TRBV27 to TRBJ2-7; the match to TRBD2 covers 7 bases. Here the CDR3 reads CASPELLEGGPSGEQYF. DNA of the CDR3: TGTGCCAGCCCCGAACTCCTAGAGGGAGGGCCTTCAGGCGAGCAGTACTTC.